The rows below give T cell receptor beta chains drawn from one sample of a study of blood T cell repertoires in COVID-19. Clones were read by immunoSEQ multiplex PCR, and TCRdb kept only the in-frame ones, dropping some. Found here are about 59,000 clones, 80% of them singletons; the top ten hold approximately 7%. Sequenced: peripheral blood. The receptors shown here come from a man aged 60-69 years with acute or convalescent COVID-19. The conserved cysteine and the conserved F or W are not part of the CDR3 here. Not all rows give a size; the values are once, few, many and, for expanded clones, a class.

>NA|TRBV5-6|TRBJ2-7
ASSLVGGGYEQY
>NA|TRBV27|TRBJ2-3
ASSPLDRTDTQY
>NA|TRBV5-1|TRBJ2-3
ASSLDSGSTDTQY
>NA|TRBV9|TRBJ2-3
ASSLRMGQGTDTQY
>NA|TRBV7-9|TRBJ1-3
ASSRGDRSGNTIY
>NA|TRBV30|TRBJ2-2
AWSGGLVGTGELF
>NA|TRBV7-3|TRBJ2-7
ASSPLGGQLEEQY
>NA|TRBV29-1|TRBJ1-2
SVTGDPGVGYT
>NA|TRBV1|TRBJ2-7
TSSQDQGDKSYEQY
>few|TRBV11-2|TRBJ2-2
ASGPPEATGELF
>NA|TRBV3-1/TRBV3-2|TRBJ1-1
ASSAKGVTEAF
>NA|TRBV5-1|TRBJ2-7
ASSLVGGGAYEQY
>NA|TRBV27|TRBJ2-3
ASTRRGGTDTQY
>NA|TRBV5-1|TRBJ2-5
ASSYEGGETQY
>few|TRBV5-1|TRBJ1-4
ASSLGRGTNEKLF
>NA|TRBV6-1|TRBJ1-2
ASSDLRGTGGDYGYT
>NA|TRBV29-1|TRBJ1-1
SVGLGVYTEAF